The TCR beta chain under discussion was sequenced for a study of cytomegalovirus exposure and HLA in healthy donors. Looking at the study overall: The Caucasian-associated ancestry cluster held less than 85% of around 380 genotyped donors.

J was trimmed by 7 bases and V by 8 bases; bases with no gene match: 8. This CDR3 comprises 14 residues. The germline CDR1 and CDR2 sequences are SNHLY and FYNNEI. Study-wide points: Being productive about 90% or about 30% of the time was typical of most TCR beta V segments in an earlier analysis. It has been reported that TCR beta sequences accurately predicted the HLA-A and HLA-B alleles of most subjects.

Healthy bone marrow donors formed the donor group. It was with 60 Vbeta and 13 Jbeta primers that the PCR ran. Repertoires were generated with immunoSEQ multiplex PCR, while TCRdb's copy carries only in-frame clones and drops some. The sample shows some 120,000 clones, about 76% of them seen only once. As to this clone: Antigen unknown.

This clonotype was obtained from a woman aged 55-75 years in good health and CMV-seropositive. V usage is TRBV2 and J usage is TRBJ1-5; 10 bases match TRBD1. The sample was PBMCs. This chain's CDR3 is CASGGTGVVQPQHF. CDR3 in DNA: TGTGCCAGCGGAGGGACAGGGGTAGTACAGCCCCAGCATTTT.